This TCR beta chain was identified during a study of T cells in localized non-small cell lung cancer. Study results and limitations: Increased T cell density in blood showed an association with longer overall survival.

To note about this clone: Its specificity is unknown.

Assay used: immunoSEQ multiplex PCR; TCRdb lists only in-frame clones, some missing. The table includes 1,000 to 1,500 clones, 30% to 45% detected once. V gave up 8 bases and J gave up 8 bases; unmatched junction bases: 5. Germline V gene lookup returns CDR1 LNHDA and CDR2 SQIVND (reference sequence). The CDR3 covers 13 residues. The rearrangement joins TRBV19 to TRBJ1-4; TRBD1 agrees at 10 bases. The source material was normal lung tissue next to the tumor, sampled before any cancer treatment. The clonotype was recovered from a woman aged 35-75 years with stage I lung adenocarcinoma. The CDR3: CASGTGAREKLFF. CDR3 coding DNA: TGTGCCAGTGGGACAGGGGCCCGCGAAAAACTGTTTTTT.